This entry concerns a single T cell receptor (beta chain). All the patients suffered relapse after autologous stem cell transplantation, and brentuximab vedotin exposure differed. This entry is derived from a study of PD-1 blockade in classical Hodgkin lymphoma. Per germline, CDR1 LNHDA and CDR2 SQIVND (reference sequence). V was shortened by 5 bases and J by 7 bases, with 12 bases between the two germline ends. This CDR3 has 13 amino acids. Measured with immunoSEQ multiplex PCR; TCRdb has only the in-frame clones, and not every one. The table has 75,000 to 100,000 clones, 75% to 90% seen once. Here the sequenced sample was peripheral blood mononuclear cells (PBMCs), taken at baseline. This clonotype was sampled from a human donor with classical Hodgkin lymphoma. V and J are TRBV19 and TRBJ1-5; D perhaps matches TRBD1 (6 bases). In nucleotides, the CDR3 is TGTGCCAGTAGTTTCAGGGGTGGCCAGCCCCAGCATTTT. Its translation: CASSFRGGQPQHF.